One and the same sample provided the 32 T cell receptor beta chains below, sequenced in a study of T cell responses to AZD1222 COVID-19 vaccine. Sequencing used immunoSEQ multiplex PCR; TCRdb keeps in-frame clones, though not all of them. The top ten clones hold 1.1% of a sample with 150,000 to 200,000 clones, 92% of them seen once. The sequencing used peripheral blood, collected 28 days after the second AZD1222 dose. The receptors shown here come from an adult who received the AZD1222 COVID-19 vaccine.

The V call is TRBV27, the J call TRBJ2-7; 9 bases agree with TRBD1. The CDR3 runs to 17 residues. Germline V gives CDR1 MNHEY, CDR2 SMNVEV (reference sequence). V dropped 5 bases and J dropped 3; count of bases not matched to a gene: 14. The CDR3 coding sequence is TGTGCCAGCAGTCCCAGGACAGGGGTGTTCGGCTACTACGAGCAGTACTTC. Translation: CASSPRTGVFGYYEQYF.

V gene TRBV29-1 combines with J gene TRBJ1-1, with TRBD1 as a possible D gene (5 bases). Germline V gives CDR1 SQVTM, CDR2 ANQGSEA. This CDR3 has 10 residues. With 5 bases removed from V and 6 bases from J, the gap between germline ends came to 7 bases. The CDR3 bases are TGCAGCGTTAGGACATCTGAAGCTTTCTTT. It translates to CSVRTSEAFF.

This clone was detected once. V usage is TRBV20-1 and J usage is TRBJ2-7, with 13 bases identical to TRBD2. Trimming cost V 3 bases and J 7 bases; bases outside gene matches: 12. Germline CDR1 DFQATT, CDR2 SNEGSKA (reference sequence). The CDR3 contains 16 residues. The DNA of the CDR3 is TGCAGTGCTAGTGGGTCGACTAGCGGGGGGCTTGGGGAGCAGTACTTC. This gives the protein CSASGSTSGGLGEQYF.

The chain is built from TRBV7-8 and TRBJ2-4; 11 bases map to TRBD1. Germline-derived CDR1 and CDR2 are SGHVS and FQNEAQ. The ends lost 6 bases at V and 6 bases at J; junction bases unmatched: 4. The CDR3 is 14 residues long. The chain's CDR3 is CASSIGTGGNIQYF. In nucleotides, the CDR3 is TGTGCCAGCAGTATCGGGACAGGGGGAAACATTCAGTACTTC.

The V call is TRBV7-2, the J call TRBJ1-6; the D gene is possibly TRBD1 (5 bases). Germline V CDR1 and CDR2: SGHTA, FQGNSA. This CDR3 spans 14 amino acids. Trimming shortened V by 4 bases and J by 7 bases, and 11 bases separated the two germline ends. The CDR3, as DNA: TGTGCCAGCAGCTCCCGCGGACAAAATTCACCCCTCCACTTT. It yields the protein CASSSRGQNSPLHF.

CDR3 nucleotide sequence: TGTGCCAGCAGCCAACAGCCCTACAATGAGCAGTTCTTC. Translation gives CASSQQPYNEQFF. The chain uses TRBV3-1 (or the pseudogene TRBV3-2) and TRBJ2-1; D unclear. The CDR3 is made up of 13 amino acids. CDR1 is LGHDT, CDR2 YNNKEL, per germline (reference sequence). Deletions cut 2 bases from V and 2 bases from J, with 4 bases between.

The V and J genes are TRBV19 and TRBJ1-4; TRBD1 agrees at 12 bases. The CDR3 spans 16 residues. The trim removed 8 bases at V and 6 bases at J, leaving 10 bases unmatched. Germline CDR1 and CDR2: LNHDA and SQIVND (reference sequence). CDR3 sequence: CASSGQGAIAYEKLFF. The DNA of the CDR3 is TGTGCCAGTTCGGGACAGGGGGCGATCGCTTATGAAAAACTGTTTTTT.

The V gene is TRBV15, the J gene TRBJ1-3; 8 nucleotides align to TRBD1. From germline, CDR1 is LNHNV and CDR2 YYDKDF (reference sequence). The CDR3 is 16 amino acids. V shed 5 bases, J shed 5 bases, and the junction held 11 bases outside the gene matches. CDR3 bases: TGTGCCACCAGCCGCCCGACAGGGGTAAGAAGAAACACCATATATTTT. This codes for CATSRPTGVRRNTIYF.

CDR3 DNA: TGTGCCAGCTCACCTAGGGTCGGGGCAGCCGGCTACACCTTC. This codes for CASSPRVGAAGYTF. This sequence joins TRBV18 and TRBJ1-2; D possibly corresponds to TRBD1 (5 bases). Trimming shortened V by 3 bases and J by 8 bases, and 16 bases separated the two germline ends. The CDR3 contains 14 residues. CDR1 is KGHSH and CDR2 is LQKENI in the germline V gene.

The chain joins TRBV7-8 to TRBJ1-2; tentative D call: TRBD1 (5 bases). This CDR3 is built from 14 residues. With 1 base removed from V and 4 bases from J, the gap between germline ends came to 10 bases. Germline V CDR1 and CDR2: SGHVS, FQNEAQ. The CDR3 spells CASSLGTPSYGYTF. CDR3 nucleotides: TGTGCCAGCAGCTTAGGGACACCGAGCTATGGCTACACCTTC. The full variable domain, its missing parts supplied by reference TRBV7-8 and TRBJ1-2, is GAGVSQSPRYKVAKRGQDVALRCDPISGHVSLFWYQQALGQGPEFLTYFQNEAQLDKSGLPSDRFFAERPEGSVSTLKIQRTQQEDSAVYLCASSLGTPSYGYTFGSGTRLTVV.

The chain has TRBV4-1 and TRBJ2-3; weak D call: TRBD2 (5 bases). Trimming shortened V by 1 base and J by 2 bases, and 10 bases separated the two germline ends. The CDR3 spans 15 residues. Germline V gene data show CDR1 as MGHRA and CDR2 as YSYEKL. DNA for the CDR3: TGCGCCAGCAGCCAAGTTGGAGGAGCCACAGATACGCAGTATTTT. Amino acid sequence: CASSQVGGATDTQYF.

The rearrangement links TRBV5-1 to TRBJ1-6, with 10 positions matching TRBD1. V dropped 0 bases and J dropped 7; count of bases not matched to a gene: 4. The CDR3 loop spans 16 amino acids. Germline V gene lookup returns CDR1 SGHRS and CDR2 YFSETQ. CDR3: CASSLGPGQGNSPLHF. The CDR3 nucleotides are TGCGCCAGCAGCTTGGGGCCGGGACAGGGGAATTCACCCCTCCACTTT.

The gene calls are TRBV6-5 and TRBJ2-1, with 9 bases matching TRBD1. The CDR3 contains 14 residues. Germline V gives CDR1 MNHEY, CDR2 SVGAGI. V shed 7 bases, J shed 6 bases, and the junction held 7 bases outside the gene matches. In DNA form, the CDR3 reads TGTGCCAGCACCCTGGGACAGGGTGCCAATGAGCAGTTCTTC. Encoded protein: CASTLGQGANEQFF.

V usage is TRBV5-1 and J usage is TRBJ1-2; maybe TRBD1 (5 bases). This CDR3 is built from 14 residues. V lost 4 bases to trimming and J lost 3 bases, with 13 bases between them. Germline V gene sequence: CDR1 SGHRS, CDR2 YFSETQ. For the CDR3, the DNA is TGCGCCAGCAGCACTGGGCAGGGAGACTATGGCTACACCTTC. Its protein is CASSTGQGDYGYTF.

The chain is built from TRBV6-1 and TRBJ1-5; TRBD1 is a possible D gene (5 bases). V gave up 0 bases and J gave up 3 bases, with 6 bases separating them. CDR3 length equals 14 residues. The germline V gene encodes CDR1 MNHNS and CDR2 SASEGT. For the CDR3, the DNA is TGTGCCAGCAGTGAAGCGGGGGACAATCAGCCCCAGCATTTT. It specifies CASSEAGDNQPQHF.

The chain carries TRBV5-1 and TRBJ1-1, with D unclear. V was clipped by 2 bases and J by 2 bases, with 10 bases between them. The CDR3 is made up of 14 amino acids. Germline CDR1 and CDR2: SGHRS and YFSETQ. This CDR3 reads CASSFSRDNTEAFF. The CDR3 DNA follows: TGCGCCAGCAGCTTCTCACGGGATAACACTGAAGCTTTCTTT.

This chain uses TRBV6-6 with TRBJ2-7; 8 nucleotides align to TRBD1. After removal of 5 bases from V and 3 bases from J, the junction contained 18 bases not matched to a gene. The length of the CDR3 is 18 residues. CDR1 and CDR2 (germline): MNHNY, SVGAGI (reference sequence). CDR3 region: CASSLLAGQGLRGYEQYF. As DNA, the CDR3 is TGTGCCAGCAGTCTGCTTGCCGGACAGGGTCTTCGGGGCTACGAGCAGTACTTC.

The chain combines TRBV18 with TRBJ1-6; D might be TRBD1 (5 bases). Germline CDR1 and CDR2: KGHSH and LQKENI. The length of the CDR3 is 15 residues. Trimming removed 5 bases from V and 8 bases from J, with 16 bases in between. The CDR3 DNA reads TGTGCCAGCTCAAGCCGGCAGGGTGGTGATTCACCCCTCCACTTT. This codes for CASSSRQGGDSPLHF.

This chain uses TRBV6-5 with TRBJ1-5, with D possibly matching TRBD1 (5 bases). This CDR3 is built from 15 residues. The V gene lost 0 bases and the J gene lost 6 bases, with 12 bases spanning the gap. Germline V gene sequence: CDR1 MNHEY, CDR2 SVGAGI. DNA for the CDR3: TGTGCCAGCAGTTACTCGAGGGGTTCCATTCAGCCCCAGCATTTT. Protein: CASSYSRGSIQPQHF.

The chain joins TRBV5-1 to TRBJ1-2; no definite D call. The CDR3 spans 14 residues. The V gene lost 0 bases and the J gene lost 3 bases, with 9 bases spanning the gap. Germline CDR1 and CDR2: SGHRS and YFSETQ. The CDR3 DNA follows: TGCGCCAGCAGCTTGGAGGCAGGCCACTATGGCTACACCTTC. Amino acids: CASSLEAGHYGYTF.

The chain carries TRBV15 and TRBJ1-4; D not certain. Looked up from germline, CDR1 is LNHNV and CDR2 is YYDKDF (reference sequence). The germline V and J ends were trimmed by 3 bases and 4 bases, with 12 bases remaining between them. The CDR3 is 15 amino acids. The CDR3 DNA is TGTGCCACCAGCAGTAACCGCTGGGTTAATGAAAAACTGTTTTTT. It encodes CATSSNRWVNEKLFF. Looking up the rest from reference TRBV15 and TRBJ1-4 gives the full variable domain: DAMVIQNPRYQVTQFGKPVTLSCSQTLNHNVMYWYQQKSSQAPKLLFHYYDKDFNNEADTPDNFQSRRPNTSFCFLDIRSPGLGDTAMYLCATSSNRWVNEKLFFGSGTQLSVL.

The rearrangement links TRBV6-6 to TRBJ1-1; D unresolved. The V end lost 0 bases, the J end lost 10 bases, and 12 bases lay between the germline ends. The CDR3 runs to 13 residues. CDR1 and CDR2 (germline): MNHNY, SVGAGI (reference sequence). The CDR3 reads CASSYSPGTGAFF. The CDR3 region has the DNA TGTGCCAGCAGTTACTCGCCGGGCACGGGAGCTTTCTTT.

The genes are TRBV5-1 and TRBJ1-3; D remains unclear. Germline V lookup: CDR1 SGHRS, CDR2 YFSETQ. CDR3 length: 14 amino acids. The germline V and J ends were trimmed by 2 bases and 3 bases, with 9 bases remaining between them. CDR3 region: CASSLGRIGNTIYF. CDR3 in DNA: TGCGCCAGCAGCTTAGGAAGAATTGGAAACACCATATATTTT.

The chain combines TRBV19 with TRBJ1-5; D gene uncertain. V was pared by 5 bases and J by 1 base, with 12 bases between. The CDR3 is 15 residues long. CDR1 is LNHDA, CDR2 SQIVND, per germline (reference sequence). The CDR3 sequence: CASSPSPESNQPQHF. The CDR3 DNA follows: TGTGCCAGTAGTCCCTCACCAGAAAGCAATCAGCCCCAGCATTTT.

The gene calls are TRBV27 and TRBJ1-1; no reliable D call. In germline, CDR1 is MNHEY, CDR2 SMNVEV (reference sequence). The CDR3 is 14 residues long. V was cut by 2 bases and J by 0 bases, with 7 bases left in between. The CDR3 region has the DNA TGTGCCAGCAGTTTAACGAAGGTGAACACTGAAGCTTTCTTT. Translation: CASSLTKVNTEAFF.

This clone was picked up one time. This chain links TRBV18 with TRBJ2-5; possible D gene TRBD1, 6 bases. The CDR3 runs 14 residues. Germline-derived CDR1 and CDR2 are KGHSH and LQKENI. Trimming cost V 3 bases and J 5 bases, with 13 bases left between them. The CDR3 DNA reads as TGTGCCAGCTCACCTCAGGGGTCACGGGAGACCCAGTACTTC. Its protein product is CASSPQGSRETQYF. Combining the CDR3 with reference TRBV18 and TRBJ2-5 gives the whole variable domain NAGVMQNPRHLVRRRGQEARLRCSPMKGHSHVYWYRQLPEEGLKFMVYLQKENIIDESGMPKERFSAEFPKEGPSILRIQQVVRGDSAAYFCASSPQGSRETQYFGPGTRLLVL.

This chain connects TRBV11-2 to TRBJ1-2; D might be TRBD1 (5 bases). The ends were cut back, 5 bases at V and 8 bases at J, with 12 bases in the middle. The CDR3 spans 12 residues. Looked up from germline, CDR1 is SGHAT and CDR2 is FQNNGV. CDR3 nucleotide sequence: TGTGCCAGCAGCCCAGGGTGGGAGGGCTACACCTTC. It yields the protein CASSPGWEGYTF.

The V and J genes are TRBV6-1 and TRBJ1-2; 8 bases match TRBD1. From germline, CDR1 is MNHNS and CDR2 SASEGT. Losses at the gene ends were 3 bases for V and 4 bases for J; bases not matched to a gene: 1. There are 13 residues in the CDR3. The DNA for the CDR3 is TGTGCCAGCAGTGAGGGGACAGGCTATGGCTACACCTTC. Translating it yields CASSEGTGYGYTF.

The chain joins TRBV6-5 to TRBJ1-2; no firm D call. This CDR3 comprises 13 residues. Trimming removed 5 bases at V and 8 bases at J, with 15 bases between. CDR1 MNHEY and CDR2 SVGAGI come from the germline V gene. As DNA, the CDR3 is TGTGCCAGCAGTAGCACATGGGGTGAAGGCTACACCTTC. Protein sequence: CASSSTWGEGYTF.

This chain joins TRBV6-1 and TRBJ1-2, with D possibly matching TRBD1 (6 bases). Between the trimmed V and J ends, which lost 2 bases and 2 bases, there was a span of 12 bases. Germline V lookup: CDR1 MNHNS, CDR2 SASEGT. The CDR3 has 15 residues. The CDR3 region has the DNA TGTGCCAGCAGTGAACTTGGGGGGGCCAACTATGGCTACACCTTC. Translating it yields CASSELGGANYGYTF.

The chain recombines TRBV5-1 with TRBJ2-3, with 14 bases that match TRBD2. The CDR3 runs to 17 residues. Germline V gives CDR1 SGHRS, CDR2 YFSETQ. Trimming at V came to 4 bases and at J to 4 bases, leaving 8 bases not matched to a gene. The CDR3 reads CASSETGLAGVSDTQYF. In nucleotides, the CDR3 is TGCGCCAGCAGCGAAACGGGACTAGCGGGGGTGTCAGATACGCAGTATTTT.

The V gene is TRBV5-1, the J gene TRBJ2-2, with 8 bases aligning to TRBD1. This CDR3 is built from 16 residues. The junction had 5 bases not matched to a gene; V was cut back by 0 bases and J by 4 bases. Germline V gene data show CDR1 as SGHRS and CDR2 as YFSETQ. The CDR3 DNA follows: TGCGCCAGCAGCTTGGGTAGTCAGGGGGCCACCGGGGAGCTGTTTTTT. Protein product: CASSLGSQGATGELFF. Together with reference TRBV5-1 and TRBJ2-2, the CDR3 gives the full variable domain: KAGVTQTPRYLIKTRGQQVTLSCSPISGHRSVSWYQQTPGQGLQFLFEYFSETQRNKGNFPGRFSGRQFSNSRSEMNVSTLELGDSALYLCASSLGSQGATGELFFGEGSRLTVL.